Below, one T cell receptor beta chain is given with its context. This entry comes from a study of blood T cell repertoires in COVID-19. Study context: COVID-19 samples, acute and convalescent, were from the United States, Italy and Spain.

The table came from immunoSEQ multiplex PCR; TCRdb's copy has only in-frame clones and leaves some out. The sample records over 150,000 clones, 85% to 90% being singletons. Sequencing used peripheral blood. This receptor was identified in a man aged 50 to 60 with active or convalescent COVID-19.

The chain's CDR3 is CASSKPRTARPEKLFF. CDR3 DNA: TGTGCCAGCAGCAAACCCAGGACAGCACGGCCTGAAAAACTGTTTTTT. The chain combines TRBV21-1 with TRBJ1-4; TRBD1, the table's D call, lacks a check against the DNA. TRBV21-1 is noted as a pseudogene. The CDR3 extends over 16 amino acids.